One sample yielded the 15 T cell receptor beta chains listed below, sequenced in a study of T cells after yellow fever vaccination. MiXCR, run by TCRdb on the 5' RACE reads, gives a single entry per CDR3 protein. The repertoire holds about 69,000 distinct CDR3 sequences, with approximately 5.9% as singletons. Source: CD4+ T cells sorted from PBMCs, taken around 14 days after the first yellow fever vaccination. The origin of the receptors is a man younger than 30 who received the YFV17D yellow fever vaccine.

Ten or more counts support this clonotype. The chain's CDR3 is CASSLGGASGAPRETQYF. The CDR3 bases are TGTGCCAGCAGCTTAGGCGGTGCTAGCGGGGCCCCTCGGGAGACCCAGTACTTC. The chain joins TRBV11-2 to TRBJ2-5; 9 nucleotides match TRBD2. Germline V lookup: CDR1 SGHAT, CDR2 FQNNGV. This CDR3 has 18 amino acids. Trimming at V came to 1 base and at J to 5 bases, leaving 14 bases not matched to a gene.

This clonotype occurred many times. The chain joins TRBV15 to TRBJ1-4; maybe TRBD1 (6 bases). The V and J ends lost 5 bases and 0 bases respectively, with 10 bases between them. The CDR3 totals 15 residues. Germline CDR1 LNHNV, CDR2 YYDKDF (reference sequence). As DNA, the CDR3 is TGTGCCACCAGCGCAGGGGTCTCAACTAATGAAAAACTGTTTTTT. As protein: CATSAGVSTNEKLFF. Together with reference TRBV15 and TRBJ1-4, the CDR3 gives the full variable domain: DAMVIQNPRYQVTQFGKPVTLSCSQTLNHNVMYWYQQKSSQAPKLLFHYYDKDFNNEADTPDNFQSRRPNTSFCFLDIRSPGLGDTAMYLCATSAGVSTNEKLFFGSGTQLSVL.

This clonotype occurred many times. The chain has TRBV5-6 and TRBJ2-7, with TRBD2 matching over 7 bases. Trimming cost V 0 bases and J 2 bases; bases outside gene matches: 5. This CDR3 is 15 amino acids long. Germline CDR1 is SGHDT and CDR2 is YYEEEE. CDR3: CASSLGTRSAYEQYF. In DNA form, the CDR3 reads TGTGCCAGCAGCTTGGGGACTAGGAGCGCCTACGAGCAGTACTTC.

This clonotype was recorded many times. Written as DNA, the CDR3 is TGCGCCAGCAGCCCCGGACAGGGGACAGATACGCAGTATTTT. It encodes CASSPGQGTDTQYF. V is TRBV5-1 and J is TRBJ2-3; TRBD1 matches 9 bases. With V trimmed by 4 bases and J by 3 bases, 3 bases remained unmatched. Germline V lookup: CDR1 SGHRS, CDR2 YFSETQ. There are 14 residues in the CDR3.

This clonotype was picked up many times. The gene calls are TRBV19 and TRBJ1-6; D may be TRBD1 (5 bases). Germline lookup yields CDR1 LNHDA and CDR2 SQIVND (reference sequence). V was shortened by 2 bases and J by 13 bases, with 9 bases between the two germline ends. The length of the CDR3 is 12 residues. The CDR3 DNA follows: TGTGCCAGTAGTATACGGGAGGGGCCCCTCCACTTT. It yields the protein CASSIREGPLHF.

This clonotype was seen many times. The V call is TRBV7-9, the J call TRBJ1-4; D uncertain. V shed 2 bases and J shed 5 bases, with 6 bases lying between them. The CDR3 runs to 13 residues. The germline CDR1 and CDR2 sequences are SEHNR and FQNEAQ (reference sequence). As DNA, the CDR3 is TGTGCCAGCAGCTTATGGCAAAATGAAAAACTGTTTTTT. Translated: CASSLWQNEKLFF. The full variable domain, rest sourced from reference TRBV7-9 and TRBJ1-4, is DTGVSQNPRHKITKRGQNVTFRCDPISEHNRLYWYRQTLGQGPEFLTYFQNEAQLEKSRLLSDRFSAERPKGSFSTLEIQRTEQGDSAMYLCASSLWQNEKLFFGSGTQLSVL.

This clonotype has ten or more counts. V gene TRBV5-1 combines with J gene TRBJ2-1, with 10 bases matching TRBD2. V lost 2 bases to trimming and J lost 9 bases; unmatched junction nucleotides: 2. The CDR3 has 13 residues. Germline V gene lookup returns CDR1 SGHRS and CDR2 YFSETQ. CDR3 region: CASSLAGGLEQFF. CDR3 bases: TGCGCCAGCAGCTTAGCGGGGGGGCTTGAGCAGTTCTTC.

Here the CDR3 reads CASINRRRANEQFF. In nucleotides, the CDR3 is TGTGCCAGCATCAACCGGCGGAGGGCGAATGAGCAGTTCTTC. The chain links TRBV6-2 or TRBV6-3 to TRBJ2-1; maybe TRBD2 (6 bases). The CDR3 totals 14 residues. V gave up 7 bases and J gave up 7 bases, with 17 bases separating them. Looked up from germline, CDR1 is MNHEY and CDR2 is SVGEGT.

This clonotype was counted at least ten times. The V and J genes are TRBV12-3 or TRBV12-4 and TRBJ2-5; a weak D match, TRBD2 (6 bases). V gave up 5 bases and J gave up 0 bases, with 7 bases separating them. This CDR3 comprises 13 residues. CDR3 residues: CASSRDYQETQYF. For the CDR3, the DNA is TGTGCCAGCAGTCGGGACTACCAAGAGACCCAGTACTTC.

This clonotype was picked up many times. J is TRBJ2-5 and V is TRBV6-2 or TRBV6-3; D assignment may be TRBD1 or TRBD2 (5 bases each). The V end was cut by 8 bases, the J end by 1 base, with 14 bases between. Germline CDR1 and CDR2: MNHEY and SVGEGT. This CDR3 contains 14 residues. This chain's CDR3 is CASERGTLQETQYF. The CDR3 bases are TGTGCCAGCGAAAGAGGGACGCTCCAAGAGACCCAGTACTTC.

This clonotype turned up a few times. The chain has TRBV30 and TRBJ1-4; D is perhaps TRBD1 (5 bases). The germline V gene encodes CDR1 GTSNPN and CDR2 SVGIG (reference sequence). The V gene lost 2 bases and the J gene lost 3 bases, with 16 bases spanning the gap. The CDR3 contains 16 residues. DNA for the CDR3: TGTGCCTGGAGTTCGGGTCGGGCAGGGCCTAATGAAAAACTGTTTTTT. It is translated as CAWSSGRAGPNEKLFF.

This clonotype was counted at least ten times. The chain is built from TRBV2 and TRBJ1-5; the D is unclear. The V end was cut by 8 bases, the J end by 2 bases, with 7 bases between. The CDR3 totals 12 residues. The germline gives CDR1 SNHLY, CDR2 FYNNEI. The CDR3 bases are TGTGCCAGCTGTTCGGGCAATCAGCCCCAGCATTTT. Translating it yields CASCSGNQPQHF.

This clonotype was counted many times. The chain joins TRBV2 to TRBJ1-5, with 8 bases fitting TRBD1. In germline, CDR1 is SNHLY, CDR2 FYNNEI. CDR3 length: 14 amino acids. J lost 7 bases, V lost 4 bases, and 6 bases had no gene match. CDR3 amino acids: CASSGTGSLQPQHF. The CDR3 DNA is TGTGCCAGCAGTGGGACAGGGTCTTTACAGCCCCAGCATTTT.

The table lists this clonotype with many counts. The chain carries TRBV3-1 and TRBJ1-6; D is uncertain. The CDR3 has 13 amino acids. V gave up 5 bases and J gave up 8 bases, with 10 bases separating them. CDR1 LGHDT and CDR2 YNNKEL come from the germline V gene (reference sequence). This CDR3 is CASSSTRDSPLHF. The CDR3 DNA follows: TGTGCCAGCAGCTCTACGAGGGATTCACCCCTCCACTTT.

This clonotype was counted ten times or more. The V call is TRBV29-1, the J call TRBJ2-5; the D call may be TRBD1 or TRBD2 (7 bases each). The CDR3 loop spans 14 amino acids. V gave up 5 bases and J gave up 5 bases, with 18 bases separating them. Germline V gene lookup returns CDR1 SQVTM and CDR2 ANQGSEA. CDR3 amino acids: CSVRRGRGGETQYF. DNA of the CDR3: TGCAGCGTTCGAAGGGGCAGGGGGGGCGAGACCCAGTACTTC.